The source of this TCR beta chain is a study of vaccination effects on CD4 cells after COVID-19. Study-wide points: By a late point after vaccination, infection- and vaccine-induced clones had shrunk markedly through clonal contraction.

Generated by immunoSEQ multiplex PCR, the TCRdb table keeps only in-frame clones and is missing some. The repertoire holds about 24,000 clones, with roughly 70% as singletons. CDR3 length equals 14 residues. Germline loops: CDR1 SGHDN, CDR2 FVKESK. The V segment lost 3 bases and the J segment 12 bases; nucleotides outside the gene matches: 10. As for this clone: Its antigen remains unidentified.

Sequencing followed a ViraFEST assay step that expanded antigen-specific CD4+ T cells with viral peptide pools. Following a roughly 9-day culture, CD4+ T cells were purified. Vaccinees lacked prior SARS-CoV-2 infection and tested negative for nucleocapsid antibodies. Researchers reported culturing more than 1.5 million PBMC in each well, adding around 10 IU/ml IL-2 and about 10 ug/ml peptides. Half-medium exchanges with IL-2 medium took place on days 3 and 7. This specimen consisted of CD4+ T cells from PBMCs cultured with SARS-CoV-2 spike peptides, obtained before COVID-19 vaccination. The chain is built from TRBV14 and TRBJ2-4; 8 bases map to TRBD1. This clonotype originated in a human donor who received a COVID-19 vaccine. The CDR3 DNA is TGTGCCAGCAGCCACAGGGGGCTCGGTACAAATCAGTACTTC. Translation gives CASSHRGLGTNQYF.